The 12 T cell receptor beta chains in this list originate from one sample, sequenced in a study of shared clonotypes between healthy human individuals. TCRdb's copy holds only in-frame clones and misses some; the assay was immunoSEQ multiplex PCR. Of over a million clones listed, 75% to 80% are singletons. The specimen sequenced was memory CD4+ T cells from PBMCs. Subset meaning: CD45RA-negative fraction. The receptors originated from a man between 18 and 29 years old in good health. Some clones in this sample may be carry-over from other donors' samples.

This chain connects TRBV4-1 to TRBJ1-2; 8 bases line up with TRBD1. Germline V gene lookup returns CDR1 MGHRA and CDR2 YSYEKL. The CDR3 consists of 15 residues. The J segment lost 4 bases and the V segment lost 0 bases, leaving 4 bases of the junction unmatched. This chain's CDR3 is CASSQDAGGGYGYTF. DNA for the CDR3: TGCGCCAGCAGCCAAGACGCAGGGGGCGGCTATGGCTACACCTTC.

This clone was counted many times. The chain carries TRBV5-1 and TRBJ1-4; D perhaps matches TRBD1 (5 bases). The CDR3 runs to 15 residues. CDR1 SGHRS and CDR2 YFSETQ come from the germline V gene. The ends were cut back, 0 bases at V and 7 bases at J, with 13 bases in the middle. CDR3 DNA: TGCGCCAGCAGCTTGGTTGGGGGGAGGAGTGAAAAACTGTTTTTT. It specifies CASSLVGGRSEKLFF.

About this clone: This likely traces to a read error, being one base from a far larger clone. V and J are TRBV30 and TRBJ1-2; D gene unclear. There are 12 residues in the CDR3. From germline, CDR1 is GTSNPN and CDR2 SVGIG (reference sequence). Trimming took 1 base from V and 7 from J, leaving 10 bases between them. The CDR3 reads CAWSAPGGGYTF. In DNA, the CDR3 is TGTGCCTGGAGTGCACCGGGTGGTGGCTACACCTTC.

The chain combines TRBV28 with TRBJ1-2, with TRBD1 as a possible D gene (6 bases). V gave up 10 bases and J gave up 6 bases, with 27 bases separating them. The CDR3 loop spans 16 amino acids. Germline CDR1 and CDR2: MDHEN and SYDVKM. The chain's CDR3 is CATTKVNRVQIDGYTF. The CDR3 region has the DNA TGTGCCACCACCAAAGTTAACAGGGTTCAGATCGATGGCTACACCTTC.

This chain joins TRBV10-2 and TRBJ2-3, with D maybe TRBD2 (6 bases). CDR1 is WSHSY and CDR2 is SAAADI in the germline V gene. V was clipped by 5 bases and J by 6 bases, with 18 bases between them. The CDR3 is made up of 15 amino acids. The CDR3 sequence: CASSPRIPSEDTQYF. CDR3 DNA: TGCGCCAGCAGTCCCAGGATTCCTAGCGAGGATACGCAGTATTTT.

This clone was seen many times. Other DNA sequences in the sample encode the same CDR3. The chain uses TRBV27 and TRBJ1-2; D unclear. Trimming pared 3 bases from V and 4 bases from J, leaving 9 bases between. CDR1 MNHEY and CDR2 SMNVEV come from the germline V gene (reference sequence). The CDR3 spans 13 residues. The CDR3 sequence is CASSFSAGYGYTF. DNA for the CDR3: TGTGCCAGCAGTTTTTCGGCGGGCTATGGCTACACCTTC.

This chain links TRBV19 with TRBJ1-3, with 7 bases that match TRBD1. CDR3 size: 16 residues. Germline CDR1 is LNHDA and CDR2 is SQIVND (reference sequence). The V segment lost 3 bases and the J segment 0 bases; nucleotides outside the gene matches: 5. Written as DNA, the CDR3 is TGTGCCAGTAGTATCCTGACAGGGACCTCTGGAAACACCATATATTTT. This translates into CASSILTGTSGNTIYF.

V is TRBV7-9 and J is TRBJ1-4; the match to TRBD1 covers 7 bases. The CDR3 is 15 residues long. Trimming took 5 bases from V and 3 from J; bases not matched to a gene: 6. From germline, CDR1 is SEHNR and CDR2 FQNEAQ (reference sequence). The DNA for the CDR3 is TGTGCCAGCAGCCCGTACACAGGGGCTAATGAAAAACTGTTTTTT. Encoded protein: CASSPYTGANEKLFF.

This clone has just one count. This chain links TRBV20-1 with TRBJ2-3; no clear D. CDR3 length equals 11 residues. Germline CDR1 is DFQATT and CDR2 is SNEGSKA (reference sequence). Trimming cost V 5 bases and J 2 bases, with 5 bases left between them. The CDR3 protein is CSAPNTDTQYF. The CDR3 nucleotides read TGCAGTGCTCCGAACACAGATACGCAGTATTTT.

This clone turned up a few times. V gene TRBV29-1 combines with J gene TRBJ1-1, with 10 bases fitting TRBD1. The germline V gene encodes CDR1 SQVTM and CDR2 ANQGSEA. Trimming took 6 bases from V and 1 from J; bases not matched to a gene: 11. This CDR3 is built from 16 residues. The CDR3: CSVPRRTGGANTEAFF. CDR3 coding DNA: TGCAGCGTCCCTAGGAGGACAGGGGGTGCGAACACTGAAGCTTTCTTT.

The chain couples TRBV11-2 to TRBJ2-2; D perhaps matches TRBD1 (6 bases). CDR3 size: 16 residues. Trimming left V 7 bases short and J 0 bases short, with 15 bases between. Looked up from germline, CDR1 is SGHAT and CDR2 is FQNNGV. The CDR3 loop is CASNPGGRANTGELFF. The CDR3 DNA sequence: TGTGCCAGCAACCCTGGGGGCAGAGCGAACACCGGGGAGCTGTTTTTT.

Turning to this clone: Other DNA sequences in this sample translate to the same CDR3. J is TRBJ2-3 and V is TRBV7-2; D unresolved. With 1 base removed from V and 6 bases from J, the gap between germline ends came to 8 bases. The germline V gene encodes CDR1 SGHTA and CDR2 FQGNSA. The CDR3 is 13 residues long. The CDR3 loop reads CASSLVGPDTQYF. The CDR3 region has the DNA TGTGCCAGCAGCTTAGTGGGTCCCGATACGCAGTATTTT.